The sequence of this T cell receptor (beta chain) was determined in a study of CD8 T cells in ankylosing spondylitis. General observations from the study: Reports of some motif variants in reactive arthritis synovial fluid and blood predate this one.

This clonotype was found many times. The antigen remains unidentified. Trimming at V came to 4 bases and at J to 5 bases, leaving 7 bases not matched to a gene. CDR1 and CDR2 (germline): SGHRS, YFSETQ. The CDR3 is 14 amino acids. TCRdb ran MiXCR on the 5' RACE reads and lists one entry per CDR3 protein. The repertoire holds 350,000 or so distinct CDR3 sequences, with approximately 14% as singletons. Sequencing used blood, either unsorted or a sorted T cell fraction (not recorded which). The sequence derives from a male donor with ankylosing spondylitis or in good health (not recorded which). The rearrangement uses TRBV5-1 and TRBJ2-7; 9 bases fit TRBD1. The CDR3 DNA sequence: TGCGCCAGCAGCCTCCCGGGACAGGGCAACGAGCAGTACTTC. As protein: CASSLPGQGNEQYF.